The rows below give T cell receptor beta chains drawn from one sample of a study of blood T cell repertoires in COVID-19. Assay used: immunoSEQ multiplex PCR; TCRdb lists only in-frame clones, some missing. The top ten hold around a sixth of the sample, which has about 98,000 clones, about 81% seen once. Input material: peripheral blood. The receptor source for this set is a man of 80 years or more with acute or convalescent COVID-19. The CDR3 runs from the conserved cysteine through the conserved F or W. Each record gives: J gene, CDR3 length, V gene, clone size, D gene, CDR3 DNA, CDR3 protein. The D gene is left open where the match is weak. The size entry is marked missing in some rows and otherwise reads once, few, many or a size class.

>TRBJ2-5|15|TRBV6-2/TRBV6-3|.|TRBD1
TGTGCCAGCAGTTCAGGACAGGGTCGACAAGAGACCCAGTACTTC
CASSSGQGRQETQYF
>TRBJ1-2|15|TRBV11-2|.|.
TGTGCCAGCAGCTTAACGGGGGGAGTTAACTATGGCTACACCTTC
CASSLTGGVNYGYTF
>TRBJ1-5|16|TRBV7-8|few|.
TGTGCCAGCAGCTTAGGACAGGTTGGAAACAATCAGCCCCAGCATTTT
CASSLGQVGNNQPQHF
>TRBJ2-6|14|TRBV29-1|once|.
TGCAGCGTCGATCACACCTCGGGGGCCAACGTCCTGACTTTC
CSVDHTSGANVLTF
>TRBJ2-1|12|TRBV10-3|.|TRBD1
TGTGCCATCAGTCTGACAGGGGATGAGCAGTTCTTC
CAISLTGDEQFF
>TRBJ2-7|15|TRBV5-1|.|TRBD2
TGCGCCAGCAGCTTTACTAGCGGCTCCTCCTACGAGCAGTACTTC
CASSFTSGSSYEQYF
>TRBJ1-1|16|TRBV10-3|.|TRBD1
TGTGCCATCAGTGAGAGGGGCGGACAGGGAAACACTGAAGCTTTCTTT
CAISERGGQGNTEAFF
>TRBJ1-6|16|TRBV7-2|.|.
TGTGCCAGCAGCCAAAGCCTTAGCTCCTATAATTCACCCCTCCACTTT
CASSQSLSSYNSPLHF
>TRBJ2-3|14|TRBV7-2|.|.
TGTGCCAGCAGCTCTTTTTTAGAGACAGATACGCAGTATTTT
CASSSFLETDTQYF
>TRBJ1-4|16|TRBV6-1|.|.
TGTGCCAGCAGTGTGAGAGGGGGTGCAACTAATGAAAAACTGTTTTTT
CASSVRGGATNEKLFF
>TRBJ2-1|14|TRBV6-6|.|TRBD2
TGTGCCAGCATAGCGGGAGGGGCAGGTAATGAGCAGTTCTTC
CASIAGGAGNEQFF
>TRBJ2-5|14|TRBV7-2|.|TRBD1
TGTGCCAGCAGCTCCGGGACAGCCAAAGAGACCCAGTACTTC
CASSSGTAKETQYF
>TRBJ1-6|14|TRBV19|few|.
TGTGCCAGTAGCCCCTCCCTGGCCAATTCACCCCTCCACTTT
CASSPSLANSPLHF
>TRBJ1-4|14|TRBV24-1|.|.
TGTGCCACCAGTGATCCCGCAACTAATGAAAAACTGTTTTTT
CATSDPATNEKLFF
>TRBJ2-1|17|TRBV14|.|TRBD2
TGTGCCAGCAGCCAAGATATTACTAGCGGGAAAAAAAATGAGCAGTTCTTC
CASSQDITSGKKNEQFF
>TRBJ1-1|17|TRBV18|.|.
TGTGCCAGCTCTCCCCGCCTTTCCGGGCAGCGGCGAGCTGAAGCTTTCTTT
CASSPRLSGQRRAEAFF
>TRBJ2-7|12|TRBV25-1|once|.
TGTGCCAGCAGTCTGGACTTCTACGAGCAGTACTTC
CASSLDFYEQYF
>TRBJ2-2|15|TRBV11-3|.|.
TGTGCCAGCAGCTCCGGACAGTTGGGCACCGGGGAGCTGTTTTTT
CASSSGQLGTGELFF
>TRBJ1-1|16|TRBV6-2/TRBV6-3|.|TRBD1
TGTGCCAGCAGTTCGCAGGTTTTCGGGACAGGGGAGATGGCTTTCTTT
CASSSQVFGTGEMAFF
>TRBJ1-4|15|TRBV28|once|TRBD1
TGTGCCAGCAGTTTACAGGGGGTTGGTAATGAAAAACTGTTTTTT
CASSLQGVGNEKLFF
>TRBJ1-2|14|TRBV5-1|.|.
TGCGCCAGCAGCTTAATCGACTCAAACTATGGCTACACCTTC
CASSLIDSNYGYTF
>TRBJ2-1|16|TRBV5-1|.|TRBD2
TGCGCCAGCAGCTTGGTGTCCGGACTAGCGGGGCTTGAGCAGTTCTTC
CASSLVSGLAGLEQFF
>TRBJ2-2|16|TRBV7-2|.|TRBD1
TGTGCCAGCAGCTTAGTAGGACAGGGTGTCGCCGGGGAGCTGTTTTTT
CASSLVGQGVAGELFF
>TRBJ2-7|16|TRBV4-1|.|TRBD1
TGCGCCAGCAGCCAAGAGACGGGGACAGGGGCGGGCGAGCAGTACTTC
CASSQETGTGAGEQYF
>TRBJ2-5|16|TRBV7-8|many|.
TGTGCCAGCAGCTGGGGGGGGGCACCGTTCGTCGAGACCCAGTACTTC
CASSWGGAPFVETQYF
>TRBJ2-7|15|TRBV23-1|.|TRBD1
TGCGCCAGCAGTCAATTCGCACAGGGGGCCCACGAGCAGTACTTC
CASSQFAQGAHEQYF
>TRBJ2-3|16|TRBV7-2|.|.
TGTGCCAGCACAAATCAGGTGGGGGCTTTGGGAGATACGCAGTATTTT
CASTNQVGALGDTQYF
>TRBJ1-5|15|TRBV7-2|.|TRBD1
TGTGCCAGCAGCTTAGTCGGGACAGGGTATCAGCCCCAGCATTTT
CASSLVGTGYQPQHF
>TRBJ2-7|15|TRBV6-2/TRBV6-3|.|TRBD1
TGTGCCAGCAGTTACGGGACAGGGGCACCCTACGAGCAGTACTTC
CASSYGTGAPYEQYF
>TRBJ2-4|13|TRBV27|.|.
TGTGCCAGCAGTTCCTTGGGGCTTGGCATTCAGTACTTC
CASSSLGLGIQYF
>TRBJ2-3|14|TRBV10-1|.|.
TGCGCCAGCAGTGTCGGAGGGGTACAAGATACGCAGTATTTT
CASSVGGVQDTQYF
>TRBJ1-4|14|TRBV7-9|.|.
TGTGCCAGCGGATCATTGCAGGATGATGAAAAACTGTTTTTT
CASGSLQDDEKLFF
>TRBJ2-4|16|TRBV19|.|TRBD1
TGTGCCAGTAGTTCCCAGATGGGTAGGGGGCGCCCCGTCAGTTTTTTC
CASSSQMGRGRPVSFF
>TRBJ1-5|14|TRBV6-5|.|.
TGTGCCAGCACCCTTAACAGGGCTAATCAGCCCCAGCATTTT
CASTLNRANQPQHF
>TRBJ2-7|17|TRBV11-2|.|TRBD1
TGTGCCAGCAGCAAAACGGGACAGGGGGCGGGCTCCTACGAGCAGTACTTC
CASSKTGQGAGSYEQYF
>TRBJ1-3|17|TRBV7-2|.|TRBD1
TGTGCCAGCAGCTTAGGGGACAGGGCTTCCTCTGGAAACACCATATATTTT
CASSLGDRASSGNTIYF
>TRBJ1-3|18|TRBV28|few|TRBD1
TGTGCCAGCAGTTTAGGACCAGCAGGGGGCCGAACTGGAAACACCATATATTTT
CASSLGPAGGRTGNTIYF
>TRBJ1-2|16|TRBV28|.|TRBD1
TGTGCCAGCAGCTCCCCCCGCAGGGGGCGGATCTATGGCTACACCTTC
CASSSPRRGRIYGYTF
>TRBJ2-3|14|TRBV18|once|.
TGTGCCAGCTCACCAATTCCTCGCACAGATACGCAGTATTTT
CASSPIPRTDTQYF
>TRBJ2-3|12|TRBV11-3|.|.
TGTGCCAGCAGCCCCCCAGGGGATACGCAGTATTTT
CASSPPGDTQYF